The clone carrying this T cell receptor (beta chain) has only one observation. CDR1 ENHRY and CDR2 SYGVKD come from the germline V gene. The germline V and J ends were trimmed by 7 bases and 1 base, with 16 bases remaining between them. The CDR3 totals 15 residues. The record originates from a study of shared clonotypes between healthy human individuals. About the study: Aged between 18 and 49, the donors were two women and three men.

From CD4+ cells came CD45RA+ naive and CD45RA-negative memory subsets. Here immunoSEQ multiplex PCR was the method, and the copy in TCRdb shows in-frame clones only, minus some. The data show over a million clones, with 98% seen just once and about 0.42% held by the top ten. The TCR comes from a man under 40 in good health. The sample taken for sequencing was naive CD4+ T cells sorted from blood. Subset meaning: CD45RA+ positively selected. The chain recombines TRBV10-3 with TRBJ1-2; TRBD1 is a possible D gene (5 bases). The CDR3 nucleotides read TGTGCCATCATGAGGAGACAGTTTCTTAACTATGGCTACACCTTC. This translates into CAIMRRQFLNYGYTF.